This T cell receptor beta chain originates from a study of glioma-infiltrating T cells listed by TCRdb under 2016. With regard to the full study: Low-grade gliomas were represented by WHO grade II oligodendrogliomas or astrocytomas, and glioblastomas were represented by WHO grade IV tumors that were sampled at initial rather than recurrent diagnosis. To measure how far tissue and blood T-cell populations diverged, each tissue-infiltrating repertoire was compared against the peripheral blood repertoire of the same patient. Glioma patients received dexamethasone for six or fewer days before surgery. The sequencing target for blood libraries was roughly 4.5- to 11-fold coverage of roughly 1 million peripheral T cells. Three low-grade glioma patients, under ten primary glioblastoma patients and three non-glioma patients contributing non-neoplastic brain tissue were included in the paired cohort. TCR alpha- and beta-chain repertoires were sequenced from glioma tissue, non-neoplastic brain tissue and matched peripheral blood mononuclear cells. General conclusions and limits of the study: VJ-independent divergence between tissue and blood was below expectation in non-neoplastic patients but above expectation in all gliomas, especially low-grade gliomas. Small numbers underpinned the group comparisons: several glioblastoma patients, three low-grade glioma patients and three non-neoplastic patients. Only a very small number of CDR3 sequences turned up in both tissue and blood, a result put down to high CDR3 diversity combined with limited sampling. Patients with low tissue-blood divergence were marked by a signature set of shared blood CDR3 motifs, and this signature set was depleted in highly divergent patients.

TCR alpha and beta CDR3 regions were amplified with the iRepertoire nested amplicon-rescue multiplex PCR (arm-PCR) platform from RNA. The input for one-step reverse transcription and amplification was roughly 100-450 ng of either tissue mRNA or PBMC total RNA. After bead purification, a secondary multiplex PCR added Illumina adapters, and libraries were gel-purified between 200 and 400 bp. Demultiplexing relied on internal 6-nucleotide barcodes carried by the libraries. Sequencing of libraries was performed on an Illumina MiSeq with 2x220 or 2x250 nucleotide paired-end reads. The authors' pipeline ran thus. Paired reads were merged using FLASH 1.2.11 and were aligned to the GRCh37 human genome using BWA-MEM, after which TRA and TRB reads were extracted. For V and J assignment, an IMGT-derived reference of cassette sequences and CDR3 motifs that included pseudogenes was used. Three-frame translation of reads was performed, and productive CDR3s were defined as those with a C...FGXG motif and no stop codons. A clonotype was defined as a unique combination of a V-J cassette pair and a CDR3 amino acid sequence. Hamming distance filtering was applied to reads, with thresholds set by the sequence error rate of each sample in mapped regions. TCRdb took the public reads, trimmed them with fastp at Q25, ran MiXCR for clone calling and kept in-frame beta chains. Rows merge per CDR3 protein into single entries with the most common DNA and genes. TCRdb's processing, not the authors' own work, is the source of the V and J calls. In all, the sample holds more than 350,000 distinct CDR3 sequences, and roughly two fifths of those were seen once. Of the sample, more than 10% is held by the ten largest clones.

Immediately after resection, surgical brain or tumor specimens were cryofrozen in liquid nitrogen, with peripheral blood cells collected concurrently. This clonotype was seen a handful of times. This clone's antigen is unknown. No base-level quality is on record; no much larger clone is a single base apart. From the cysteine through the phenylalanine, the CDR3 covers 14 amino acids. Here the CDR3 DNA is all that survives: 42 bases in frame from base 1. The germline V gene encodes CDR1 LGHDT and CDR2 YNNKEL (reference sequence). Relative to germline, V is 0 bases shorter and J is 6 bases shorter, with 9 bases between their ends.

The rearrangement combines TRBV3-1 with TRBJ2-1, with the D gene uncertain. The source material was glioma tissue, nonneoplastic brain tissue, or PBMCs (not recorded which). This sequence originates from a human donor with low-grade glioma or glioblastoma, undergoing nonglioma brain surgery, or in good health (not recorded which). The CDR3 reads CASSQEGRRNEQFF. The nucleotide sequence reads TGTGCCAGCAGCCAAGAAGGTCGGCGCAATGAGCAGTTCTTC.